Presented here are 15 T cell receptor beta chains from one specimen sequenced in a study of beta chain features in type 1 diabetes. Study results and limitations: Shorter TCRB CDR3s, moderately but significantly so, marked every one of the four CD4+ subsets in Type 1 diabetes patients.

These receptors lack a known antigen. Investigators reverse transcribed all isolated RNA, so they sequenced expressed TCRB transcripts. Sequencing used immunoSEQ multiplex PCR; TCRdb keeps in-frame clones, though not all of them. The sample carries roughly 100,000 clones, over 25% recorded once. The sequenced material came from central memory CD4+ T cells from blood. These TCRs come from a woman aged 18-29 years with type 1 diabetes.

V is TRBV12-5 and J is TRBJ2-1, with TRBD2 matching over 12 bases. The germline CDR1 and CDR2 sequences are LGHNT and FRNRAP. The CDR3 totals 20 residues. V shed 0 bases and J 7 bases; nucleotides not matched to a gene: 16. CDR3 residues: CASGLVLWGLAGGRGNEQFF. In DNA, the CDR3 is TGTGCTAGTGGTTTGGTACTTTGGGGGCTAGCGGGAGGGAGGGGTAATGAGCAGTTCTTC.

This clone was counted a few times. This sequence joins TRBV5-4 and TRBJ2-1, with 7 positions matching TRBD1. CDR1 and CDR2 from the germline V gene are SGHNT and YYREEE (reference sequence). The CDR3 covers 15 residues. With V trimmed by 1 base and J by 0 bases, 1 base remained unmatched. This chain's CDR3 is CASSLWDSSYNEQFF. CDR3 bases: TGTGCCAGCAGCTTGTGGGACAGCTCCTACAATGAGCAGTTCTTC.

This clone was observed a handful of times. The V call is TRBV19, the J call TRBJ1-5; D gene uncertain. CDR1 and CDR2 (germline): LNHDA, SQIVND (reference sequence). This CDR3 comprises 16 residues. The V gene lost 5 bases and the J gene lost 5 bases, with 19 bases spanning the gap. This CDR3 is CASSPRVGTIDQPQHF. The CDR3, as DNA: TGTGCCAGTAGTCCCCGGGTCGGCACAATCGATCAGCCCCAGCATTTT.

This clone was detected a few times. The chain uses TRBV28 and TRBJ1-4; no clear D. Germline CDR1 reads MDHEN; CDR2 reads SYDVKM. Trimming shortened V by 7 bases and J by 4 bases, and 10 bases separated the two germline ends. This CDR3 region has 13 residues. The CDR3 spells CASIAGNNEKLFF. The DNA for the CDR3 is TGTGCCAGCATAGCCGGGAATAATGAAAAACTGTTTTTT.

This clone was detected only a few times. The CDR3: CASSLGAIGGSDTQYF. As DNA, the CDR3 is TGTGCCAGCAGCTTAGGGGCGATCGGGGGGAGCGATACGCAGTATTTT. The rearrangement joins TRBV11-2 to TRBJ2-3; 7 nucleotides match TRBD2. The V gene's germline CDR1 is SGHAT and CDR2 FQNNGV. The ends lost 1 base at V and 6 bases at J; junction bases unmatched: 10. The length of the CDR3 is 16 residues.

In regard to this clone: Other DNA sequences in the sample encode the same CDR3. The chain joins TRBV20-1 to TRBJ2-3; D remains ambiguous. Looked up from germline, CDR1 is DFQATT and CDR2 is SNEGSKA (reference sequence). Trimming took off 6 bases at V and 5 bases at J, with 9 bases between the two ends. The CDR3 runs to 11 residues. CDR3 amino acids: CSALRIDTQYF. The CDR3 bases are TGCAGTGCACTAAGGATAGATACGCAGTATTTT.

This chain connects TRBV6-6 to TRBJ2-1, with D maybe TRBD1 (6 bases). Germline assignment: CDR1 MNHNY and CDR2 SVGAGI (reference sequence). This CDR3 spans 14 amino acids. V gave up 2 bases and J gave up 2 bases, with 7 bases separating them. The CDR3 DNA is TGTGCCAGCAGTTACGAGGGGGCCTACAATGAGCAGTTCTTC. Translating gives CASSYEGAYNEQFF.

CDR3 nucleotide sequence: TGCGCCAGCAGCCCATTATCTACCGGGACTAGCGGGAGGAAGCAGTACTTC. Amino acids: CASSPLSTGTSGRKQYF. The chain has TRBV5-1 and TRBJ2-7; 15 bases line up with TRBD2. The CDR3 contains 17 residues. After removal of 4 bases from V and 8 bases from J, the junction contained 13 bases not matched to a gene. Germline loops: CDR1 SGHRS, CDR2 YFSETQ.

The chain combines TRBV11-2 with TRBJ2-7, with D maybe TRBD1 (5 bases). The CDR3 sequence is 15 residues long. V lost 3 bases to trimming and J lost 1 base, with 13 bases between them. Germline CDR1 reads SGHAT; CDR2 reads FQNNGV. The CDR3 sequence is CASSFQQHRSYEQYF. In DNA, the CDR3 is TGTGCCAGCAGCTTCCAGCAACACAGGTCCTACGAGCAGTACTTC.

This chain uses TRBV18 with TRBJ1-2; D not certain. CDR1 is KGHSH and CDR2 is LQKENI in the germline V gene. V lost 2 bases, J lost 8 bases, and 15 bases lay in between. This CDR3 spans 14 amino acids. The CDR3 sequence: CASSPGSAGIGYTF. CDR3 coding DNA: TGTGCCAGCTCACCAGGATCGGCGGGTATAGGCTACACCTTC.

This clone was seen only a few times. The chain joins TRBV19 to TRBJ2-2; 9 bases match TRBD1. J gave up 0 bases and V 2 bases, and 1 base lay outside the gene matches. The CDR3 is 16 amino acids. Germline V gene sequence: CDR1 LNHDA, CDR2 SQIVND (reference sequence). CDR3 protein: CASSIRTGANTGELFF. The CDR3 DNA sequence: TGTGCCAGTAGTATACGGACAGGGGCGAACACCGGGGAGCTGTTTTTT.

CDR3 sequence reads: CASRGTGGPAFF. The CDR3 DNA reads TGTGCCAGCAGGGGCACCGGGGGGCCTGCTTTCTTT. The chain carries TRBV11-2 and TRBJ1-1, with D possibly matching TRBD1 (6 bases). Germline loops: CDR1 SGHAT, CDR2 FQNNGV. Trimming took 6 bases from V and 11 from J, leaving 16 bases between them. The CDR3 extends over 12 amino acids.

The chain couples TRBV14 to TRBJ1-2; 7 bases align to TRBD1. Per germline, CDR1 SGHDN and CDR2 FVKESK. This CDR3 has 15 amino acids. Trimming at V came to 4 bases and at J to 7 bases, leaving 12 bases not matched to a gene. The CDR3 DNA follows: TGTGCCAGCAGCCCGGTGACAGGGCTGCGGGGTGGCTACACCTTC. As protein: CASSPVTGLRGGYTF.

The gene calls are TRBV2 and TRBJ2-3, with no clear D. V was shortened by 2 bases and J by 5 bases, with 5 bases between the two germline ends. The CDR3 sequence is 12 residues long. In germline, CDR1 is SNHLY, CDR2 FYNNEI. The CDR3 region is CASSETRDTQYF. In nucleotides, the CDR3 is TGTGCCAGCAGTGAAACGAGAGATACGCAGTATTTT. The full variable domain, in which reference TRBV2 and TRBJ2-3 provide the parts outside the CDR3, is EPEVTQTPSHQVTQMGQEVILRCVPISNHLYFYWYRQILGQKVEFLVSFYNNEISEKSEIFDDQFSVERPDGSNFTLKIRSTKLEDSAMYFCASSETRDTQYFGPGTRLTVL.

The V gene is TRBV4-3, the J gene TRBJ2-3, with TRBD2 identical over 9 bases. The CDR3 covers 17 residues. CDR1 is LGHNA, CDR2 YSLEER, per germline. V was pared by 0 bases and J by 0 bases, with 4 bases of the junction left unmatched. The CDR3 region has the DNA TGCGCCAGCAGCCAAGAAGTGAGCGGGAGGAGCACAGATACGCAGTATTTT. Its protein is CASSQEVSGRSTDTQYF.